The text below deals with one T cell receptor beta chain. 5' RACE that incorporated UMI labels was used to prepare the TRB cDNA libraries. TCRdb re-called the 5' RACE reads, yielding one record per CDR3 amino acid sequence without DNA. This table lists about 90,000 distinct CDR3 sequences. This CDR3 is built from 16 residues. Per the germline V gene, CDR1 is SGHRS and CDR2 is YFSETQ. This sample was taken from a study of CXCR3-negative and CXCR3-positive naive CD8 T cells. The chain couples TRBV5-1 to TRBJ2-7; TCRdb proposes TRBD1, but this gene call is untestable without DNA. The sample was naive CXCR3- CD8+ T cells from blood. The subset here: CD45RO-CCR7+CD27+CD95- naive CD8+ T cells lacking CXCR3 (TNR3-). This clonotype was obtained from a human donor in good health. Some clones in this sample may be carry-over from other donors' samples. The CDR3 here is CASSFAGAASSYEQYF.